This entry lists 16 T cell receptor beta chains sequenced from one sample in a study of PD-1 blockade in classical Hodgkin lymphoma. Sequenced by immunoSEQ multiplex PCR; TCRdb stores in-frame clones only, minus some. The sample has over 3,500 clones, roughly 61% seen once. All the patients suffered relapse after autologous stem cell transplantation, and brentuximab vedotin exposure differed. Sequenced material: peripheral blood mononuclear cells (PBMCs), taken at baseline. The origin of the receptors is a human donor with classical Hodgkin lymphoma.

The CDR3 nucleotides read TGTGCCAGCAGAGGGGTGCTGTTAGCAGCTTTCTTT. It codes for CASRGVLLAAFF. The rearrangement links TRBV6-1 to TRBJ1-1, with D tentatively TRBD1 (5 bases). The CDR3 is made up of 12 amino acids. The germline CDR1 and CDR2 sequences are MNHNS and SASEGT. The germline V and J ends were trimmed by 6 bases and 10 bases, with 15 bases remaining between them.

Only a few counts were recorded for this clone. CDR3 sequence reads: CASREAGLGQPQHF. The CDR3 nucleotides read TGTGCCAGTAGGGAGGCAGGGTTAGGTCAGCCCCAGCATTTT. The chain uses TRBV19 and TRBJ1-5; tentatively, D is TRBD1 (5 bases). V was shortened by 6 bases and J by 6 bases, with 15 bases between the two germline ends. This CDR3 spans 14 amino acids. Germline values: CDR1 LNHDA, CDR2 SQIVND (reference sequence).

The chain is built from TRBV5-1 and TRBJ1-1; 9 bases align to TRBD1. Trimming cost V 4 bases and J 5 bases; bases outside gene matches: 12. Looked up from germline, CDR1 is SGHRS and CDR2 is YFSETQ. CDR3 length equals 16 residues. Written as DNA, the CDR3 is TGCGCCAGCAGCATCTGGACAGGGGCCTCGGGGACTGAAGCTTTCTTT. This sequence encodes CASSIWTGASGTEAFF.

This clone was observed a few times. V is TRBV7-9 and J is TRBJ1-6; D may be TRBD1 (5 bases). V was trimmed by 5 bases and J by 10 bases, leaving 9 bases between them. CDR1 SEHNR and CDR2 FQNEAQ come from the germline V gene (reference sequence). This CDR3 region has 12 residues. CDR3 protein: CASSLRGSPLHF. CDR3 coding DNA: TGTGCCAGCAGCCTCCGGGGGTCACCCCTCCACTTT.

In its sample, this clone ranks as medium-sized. CDR3: CASISSWGTYGYTF. The DNA of the CDR3 is TGTGCCAGCATAAGTAGTTGGGGGACCTATGGCTACACCTTC. This chain connects TRBV28 to TRBJ1-2; weak D call: TRBD1 (5 bases). The germline V and J ends were trimmed by 7 bases and 4 bases, with 16 bases remaining between them. The germline V gene has CDR1 MDHEN and CDR2 SYDVKM. This CDR3 is 14 amino acids long.

CDR3 sequence reads: CASSGRDRPYEQYF. In DNA, the CDR3 is TGTGCCAGCAGCGGCCGGGACAGGCCCTACGAGCAGTACTTC. The chain links TRBV9 to TRBJ2-7; 8 bases match TRBD1. The CDR3 has 14 residues. With V trimmed by 3 bases and J by 2 bases, 4 bases remained unmatched. Germline assignment: CDR1 SGDLS and CDR2 YYNGEE.

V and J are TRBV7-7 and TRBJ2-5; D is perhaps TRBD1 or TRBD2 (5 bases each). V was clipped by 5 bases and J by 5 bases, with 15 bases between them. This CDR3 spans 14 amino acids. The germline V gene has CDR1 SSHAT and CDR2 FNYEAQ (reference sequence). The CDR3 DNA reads TGTGCCAGCAGCCCCGCGGGTGGGGGTGAGACCCAGTACTTC. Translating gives CASSPAGGGETQYF.

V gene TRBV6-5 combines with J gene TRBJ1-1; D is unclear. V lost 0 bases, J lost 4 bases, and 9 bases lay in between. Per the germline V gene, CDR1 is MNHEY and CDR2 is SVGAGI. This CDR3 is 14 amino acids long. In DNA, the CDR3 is TGTGCCAGCAGTTACTCGGTCCCGCCCACTGAAGCTTTCTTT. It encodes CASSYSVPPTEAFF.

The CDR3 DNA reads TGTGCCAGCAGCTTGGTGGGACAGGGCAGGGAGCAGTACTTC. This encodes CASSLVGQGREQYF. The chain combines TRBV11-3 with TRBJ2-7; TRBD1 matches at 9 bases. Trimming took 3 bases from V and 7 from J; bases not matched to a gene: 7. Germline CDR1 and CDR2: SGHNT and YENEEA. The CDR3 sequence is 14 residues long.

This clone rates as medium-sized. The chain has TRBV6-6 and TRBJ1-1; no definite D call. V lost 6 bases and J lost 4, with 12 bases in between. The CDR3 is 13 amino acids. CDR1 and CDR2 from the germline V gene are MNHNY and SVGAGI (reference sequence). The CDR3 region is CASRLGFSTEAFF. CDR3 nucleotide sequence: TGTGCCAGCAGGCTCGGGTTTTCCACTGAAGCTTTCTTT.

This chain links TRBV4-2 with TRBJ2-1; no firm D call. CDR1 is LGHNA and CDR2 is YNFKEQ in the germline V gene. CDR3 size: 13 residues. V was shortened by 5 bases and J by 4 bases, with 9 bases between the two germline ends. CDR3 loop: CASSSLKYNEQFF. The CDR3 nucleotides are TGTGCCAGCAGCTCCCTGAAATACAATGAGCAGTTCTTC.

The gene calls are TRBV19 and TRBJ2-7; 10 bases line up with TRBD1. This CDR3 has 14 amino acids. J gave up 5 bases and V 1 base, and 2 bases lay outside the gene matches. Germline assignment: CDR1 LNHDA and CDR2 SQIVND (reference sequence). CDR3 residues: CASSIGQGAHEQYF. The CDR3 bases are TGTGCCAGTAGTATAGGACAGGGGGCGCACGAGCAGTACTTC.

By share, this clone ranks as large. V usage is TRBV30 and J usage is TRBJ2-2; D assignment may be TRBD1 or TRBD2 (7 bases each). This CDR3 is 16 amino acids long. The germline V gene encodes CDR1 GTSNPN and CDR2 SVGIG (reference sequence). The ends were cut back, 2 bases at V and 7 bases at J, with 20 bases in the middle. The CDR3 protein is CAWSPKFDREGGELFF. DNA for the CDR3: TGTGCCTGGAGTCCCAAATTCGACAGGGAGGGCGGGGAGCTGTTTTTT.

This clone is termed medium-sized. The CDR3 coding sequence is TGTGCCAGTAGTATAGGATCGGGACGGGAGCAGTTCTTC. It translates to CASSIGSGREQFF. V usage is TRBV19 and J usage is TRBJ2-1; D could derive from TRBD1 or TRBD2 (5 bases each). With 1 base removed from V and 10 bases from J, the gap between germline ends came to 11 bases. Germline CDR1 is LNHDA and CDR2 is SQIVND (reference sequence). The CDR3 totals 13 residues.

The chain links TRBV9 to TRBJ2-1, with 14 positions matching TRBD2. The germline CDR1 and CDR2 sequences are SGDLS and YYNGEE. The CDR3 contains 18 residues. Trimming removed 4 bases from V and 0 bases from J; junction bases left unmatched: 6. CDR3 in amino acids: CASSRGTSGSPSYNEQFF. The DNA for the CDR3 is TGTGCCAGCAGCCGAGGGACTAGCGGGAGCCCCTCCTACAATGAGCAGTTCTTC.

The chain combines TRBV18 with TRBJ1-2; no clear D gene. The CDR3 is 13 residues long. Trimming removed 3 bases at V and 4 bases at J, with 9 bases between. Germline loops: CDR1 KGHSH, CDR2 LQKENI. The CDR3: CASSPLDLYGYTF. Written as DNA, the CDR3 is TGTGCCAGCTCACCGCTGGACCTCTATGGCTACACCTTC.